The 14 T cell receptor beta chains presented below share a single source sample, sequenced in a study of blood T cells in healthy people across ages. The use of a sample-barcoded 5' primer and a J-beta primer mix characterized a second PCR of roughly 7 to 11 cycles. Using its own MiXCR run on the 5' RACE reads, TCRdb lists one record per CDR3 protein. The repertoire consists of 750,000 or so distinct CDR3 sequences, with around 25% occurring once and the leading ten covering more than 8.5%. These data were likewise used in another study, on T cells of mothers and their children.

The specimen was blood. All receptors come from a boy younger than 18 in good health.

The V and J genes are TRBV3-1 and TRBJ2-5, with D possibly being TRBD1 (8 bases). V dropped 4 bases and J dropped 5 bases, with 14 bases sitting between them. Germline V gives CDR1 LGHDT, CDR2 YNNKEL (reference sequence). The CDR3 loop spans 14 amino acids. DNA for the CDR3: TGTGCCAGCAGCCGCGGACAGGGAGGGGAGACCCAGTACTTC. This translates into CASSRGQGGETQYF.

CDR3 DNA sequence: TGTGCCAGCAGTTTGACACCTGGGGAGGGGGGCAATCCCTACGAGCAGTACTTC. Its translation is CASSLTPGEGGNPYEQYF. This sequence joins TRBV27 and TRBJ2-5; maybe TRBD2 (7 bases). The J call is doubtful: the DNA matches TRBJ2-7 better. This CDR3 contains 18 residues. Looked up from germline, CDR1 is MNHEY and CDR2 is SMNVEV (reference sequence).

The genes are TRBV11-2 and TRBJ2-7; D remains unclear. The closer fit of TRBJ2-1 to the DNA end suggests the J call may be wrong. CDR1 and CDR2 from the germline V gene are SGHAT and FQNNGV. This CDR3 has 16 amino acids. The CDR3 DNA reads as TGTGCCAGCAGCCCCCTCATAGCTGTCGCCTACAATGAGCAGTTCTTC. This sequence encodes CASSPLIAVAYNEQFF.

The V and J genes are TRBV5-6 and TRBJ2-4, with a weak D call TRBD1 (6 bases). From germline, CDR1 is SGHDT and CDR2 YYEEEE. This CDR3 is built from 11 residues. V gave up 4 bases and J gave up 14 bases, with 13 bases separating them. CDR3 in amino acids: CASSHRDTEYF. The CDR3 coding sequence is TGTGCCAGCAGCCATAGGGACACCGAGTACTTC.

This clonotype turned up a few times. The rearrangement joins TRBV5-1 to TRBJ2-2; D unresolved. This CDR3 has 13 residues. Trimming removed 1 base at V and 4 bases at J, with 5 bases between. Germline-derived CDR1 and CDR2 are SGHRS and YFSETQ. CDR3 region: CASSLTSTGELFF. CDR3 nucleotides: TGCGCCAGCAGCTTGACAAGCACCGGGGAGCTGTTTTTT.

This chain uses TRBV4-3 with TRBJ2-7; possibly TRBD1 or TRBD2 for D (6 bases each). The CDR3 is 16 amino acids. The V end lost 8 bases, the J end lost 0 bases, and 20 bases lay between the germline ends. Germline CDR1 is LGHNA and CDR2 is YSLEER. The CDR3 loop is CASHPPPEGGSYEQYF. CDR3 sequence (DNA): TGCGCCAGCCACCCACCGCCCGAGGGGGGCTCCTACGAGCAGTACTTC.

This clonotype was detected a few times. The rearrangement joins TRBV7-9 to TRBJ2-1, with D unclear. The CDR3 extends over 14 amino acids. The V gene's germline CDR1 is SEHNR and CDR2 FQNEAQ (reference sequence). The germline V and J ends were trimmed by 6 bases and 3 bases, with 12 bases remaining between them. The CDR3 loop is CASSEGSLYNEQFF. CDR3 nucleotides: TGTGCCAGCAGTGAAGGGTCCCTCTACAATGAGCAGTTCTTC.

The rearrangement uses TRBV7-2 and TRBJ2-1; 12 bases align to TRBD2. CDR1 and CDR2 from the germline V gene are SGHTA and FQGNSA. V lost 2 bases, J lost 9 bases, and 17 bases stayed unmatched. The length of the CDR3 is 19 residues. In DNA form, the CDR3 reads TGTGCCAGCAGCTTACTACTAGCGGGAGGAGGATCCAGGCTGGGTGAGCAGTTCTTC. Translating it yields CASSLLLAGGGSRLGEQFF.

The J gene is TRBJ2-5, the V gene TRBV6-1, with 7 bases matching TRBD1. CDR3 length: 18 residues. Germline trimming cut 5 bases from V and 0 bases from J; bases unmatched to any gene: 15. Germline V CDR1 and CDR2: MNHNS, SASEGT. The DNA for the CDR3 is TGTGCCAGCAGTCCGACCGGGACAGCCTGGTACCACCAAGAGACCCAGTACTTC. Its translation: CASSPTGTAWYHQETQYF.

This clonotype turned up a few times. The chain has TRBV5-5 and TRBJ2-7; D might be TRBD1 (6 bases). The CDR3 has 14 amino acids. V was shortened by 3 bases and J by 2 bases, with 12 bases between the two germline ends. From germline, CDR1 is SGHKS and CDR2 YYEKEE (reference sequence). CDR3 bases: TGTGCCAGCAGCTCAGGGGACGGAGCCTACGAGCAGTACTTC. Translation: CASSSGDGAYEQYF.

This clonotype was found a few times. The rearrangement links TRBV7-2 to TRBJ2-3, with 9 bases that match TRBD2. The CDR3 runs to 17 residues. The V gene's germline CDR1 is SGHTA and CDR2 FQGNSA. The junction had 12 bases not matched to a gene; V was cut back by 5 bases and J by 3 bases. The CDR3 sequence is CASSPSFGTSFTDTQYF. CDR3 coding DNA: TGTGCCAGCAGCCCTTCGTTCGGGACTAGCTTTACAGATACGCAGTATTTT.

This clonotype appeared a few times. One end of the junction varies from germline; a read error may be responsible. The chain carries TRBV7-9 and TRBJ1-2, with D unresolved. CDR1 is SEHNR and CDR2 is FQNEAQ in the germline V gene (reference sequence). The CDR3 is 13 amino acids. The DNA for the CDR3 is TGTGCCAGCAGCTTAGGTCTCGGAACTGGCTACATCTTC. The encoded protein is CASSLGLGTGYIF.

V is TRBV7-2 and J is TRBJ2-1, with 12 nucleotides matching TRBD2. CDR1 and CDR2 (germline): SGHTA, FQGNSA. The CDR3 runs to 16 residues. V lost 3 bases, J lost 8 bases, and 8 bases stayed unmatched. The CDR3 DNA follows: TGTGCCAGCAGCTTCTCCCTAGCGGGAGGGTTGGATGAGCAGTTCTTC. Translating gives CASSFSLAGGLDEQFF.

The genes are TRBV4-1 and TRBJ2-1, with 9 bases fitting TRBD1. The CDR3 contains 15 residues. J gave up 9 bases and V 2 bases, and 8 bases lay outside the gene matches. Germline V gene lookup returns CDR1 MGHRA and CDR2 YSYEKL. CDR3 protein: CASSQQFGTGSEQFF. The CDR3 DNA reads as TGCGCCAGCAGCCAACAATTTGGGACAGGGAGTGAGCAGTTCTTC.